This TCR beta chain was recovered during a study of cytomegalovirus exposure and HLA in healthy donors. Clones were read by immunoSEQ multiplex PCR, and TCRdb kept only the in-frame ones, dropping some. The sample holds around 140,000 clones, 89% seen once. This clone occurred a few times. V was cut by 10 bases and J by 5 bases, with 20 bases left in between. The CDR3 contains 14 residues. The germline V gene has CDR1 MNHNY and CDR2 SVGAGI (reference sequence). Sequencing used PBMCs. The V and J genes are TRBV6-6 and TRBJ2-5; D remains unclear. This clonotype was obtained from a woman aged 18-29 years in good health and CMV-seronegative. In nucleotides, the CDR3 is TGTGCCACCACATCGGCTCGGGTTACGGAGACCCAGTACTTC. Its protein is CATTSARVTETQYF.